This T cell receptor beta chain was captured by sequencing in a study of blood T cell repertoires in COVID-19. Background on the study: Italy, Spain and the United States were the sources of the convalescent and acute COVID-19 samples. T cells, B-cell-depleted T cells, or PBMCs provided the cDNA or gDNA that served as material.

The CDR3 spans 14 residues. With 4 bases clipped from V and 5 bases from J, the junction kept 8 bases outside the gene matches. The V gene's germline CDR1 is SGHRS and CDR2 YFSETQ. In the source study's methods: It was from reference gene primer amplification that nucleated cell counts were estimated. Using immunoSEQ multiplex PCR, the repertoire was profiled, and TCRdb retains in-frame clones only, with some absent. Clone size and the V and J calls come from that table; the DNA yielded D and trimming. There are over 90,000 clones in the sample; 75% to 95% occur only once, and roughly 5% lies in the top ten.

The sequenced sample consisted of peripheral blood. The receptor was derived from a man aged 45-65 years with acute or convalescent COVID-19. The chain links TRBV5-1 to TRBJ2-5; 7 bases line up with TRBD1. The CDR3 nucleotides read TGCGCCAGCAGCCCCAACAGGGGCGTCGAGACCCAGTACTTC. This gives the protein CASSPNRGVETQYF. Variable domain in full (rest from reference TRBV5-1 and TRBJ2-5): KAGVTQTPRYLIKTRGQQVTLSCSPISGHRSVSWYQQTPGQGLQFLFEYFSETQRNKGNFPGRFSGRQFSNSRSEMNVSTLELGDSALYLCASSPNRGVETQYFGPGTRLLVL.